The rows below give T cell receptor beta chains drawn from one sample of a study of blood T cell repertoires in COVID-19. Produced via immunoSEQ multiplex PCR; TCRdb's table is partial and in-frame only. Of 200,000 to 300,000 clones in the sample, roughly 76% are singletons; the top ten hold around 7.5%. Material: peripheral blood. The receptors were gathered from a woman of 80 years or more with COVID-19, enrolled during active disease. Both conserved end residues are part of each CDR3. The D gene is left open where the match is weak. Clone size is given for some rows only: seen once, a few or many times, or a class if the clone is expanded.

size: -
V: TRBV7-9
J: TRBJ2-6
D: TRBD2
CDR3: CASEPRGGVSGANVLTF
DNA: TGTGCCAGCGAGCCTCGCGGGGGGGTCTCTGGGGCCAACGTCCTGACTTTC

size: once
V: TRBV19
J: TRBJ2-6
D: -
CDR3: CASSIPRSSGANVLTF
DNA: TGTGCCAGTAGTATACCACGCAGCTCTGGGGCCAACGTCCTGACTTTC

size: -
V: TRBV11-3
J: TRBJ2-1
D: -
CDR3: CASSKDRSNEQFF
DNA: TGTGCCAGCAGCAAGGACAGAAGCAATGAGCAGTTCTTC

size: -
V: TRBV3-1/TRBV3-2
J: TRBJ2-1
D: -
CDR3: CASRPGVAYNEQFF
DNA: TGTGCCAGCCGACCGGGAGTGGCCTACAATGAGCAGTTCTTC

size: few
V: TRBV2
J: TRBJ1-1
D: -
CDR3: CASSVQGRDTEAFF
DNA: TGTGCCAGCAGTGTCCAGGGGAGGGACACTGAAGCTTTCTTT

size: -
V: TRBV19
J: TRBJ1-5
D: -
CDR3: CATRQEQGNQPQHF
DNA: TGTGCCACACGACAGGAGCAAGGCAATCAGCCCCAGCATTTT

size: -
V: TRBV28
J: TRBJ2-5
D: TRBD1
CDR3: CASLGQRKETQYF
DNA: TGTGCCAGTCTGGGACAGCGTAAAGAGACCCAGTACTTC

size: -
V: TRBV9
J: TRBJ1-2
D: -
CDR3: CASSVGRAGGDMGYTF
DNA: TGTGCCAGCAGCGTAGGAAGGGCGGGAGGAGATATGGGCTACACCTTC

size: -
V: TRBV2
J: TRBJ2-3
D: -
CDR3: CATAGDTQYF
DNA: TGTGCCACCGCGGGGGATACGCAGTATTTT

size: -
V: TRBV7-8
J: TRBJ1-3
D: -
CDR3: CASSLSFNAYSGNTIYF
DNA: TGTGCCAGCAGCTTAAGCTTCAATGCTTACTCTGGAAACACCATATATTTT

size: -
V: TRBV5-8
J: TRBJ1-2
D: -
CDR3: CASTPSGGGYTF
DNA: TGTGCCAGCACCCCAAGTGGCGGGGGCTACACCTTC

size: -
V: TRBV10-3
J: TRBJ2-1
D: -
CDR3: CAISEVGGEQFF
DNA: TGTGCCATCAGTGAGGTGGGAGGTGAGCAGTTCTTC

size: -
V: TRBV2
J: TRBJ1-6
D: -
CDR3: CASSGESVSPLHF
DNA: TGTGCCAGCAGTGGGGAGTCGGTTTCACCCCTCCACTTT

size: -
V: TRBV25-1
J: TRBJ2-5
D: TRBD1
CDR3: CASSEDRGLAKTQYF
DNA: TGTGCCAGCAGTGAGGACAGGGGGCTGGCGAAGACCCAGTACTTC

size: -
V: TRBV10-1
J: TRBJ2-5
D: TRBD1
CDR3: CASSETGAETQYF
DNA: TGCGCCAGCAGTGAGACAGGGGCAGAGACCCAGTACTTC

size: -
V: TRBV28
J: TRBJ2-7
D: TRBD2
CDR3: CASSSTGSGGGPTYEQYF
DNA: TGTGCCAGCAGTTCAACCGGTAGCGGGGGAGGTCCCACCTACGAGCAGTACTTC

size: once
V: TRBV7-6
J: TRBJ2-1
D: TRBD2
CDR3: CASSLTSGTSGSYEQFF
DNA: TGTGCCAGCAGCTTAACGTCCGGGACTAGCGGGAGTTATGAGCAGTTCTTC

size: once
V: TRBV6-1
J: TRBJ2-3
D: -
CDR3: CASSELDRYTDTQYF
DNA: TGTGCCAGCAGTGAATTGGACAGATACACAGATACGCAGTATTTT

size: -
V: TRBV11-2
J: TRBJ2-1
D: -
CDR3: CASSQLDEQFF
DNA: TGTGCCAGCAGCCAGTTGGATGAGCAGTTCTTC

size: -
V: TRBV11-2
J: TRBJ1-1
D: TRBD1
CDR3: CASSLGQAGVAFF
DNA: TGTGCCAGCAGCTTGGGACAGGCCGGGGTAGCTTTCTTT

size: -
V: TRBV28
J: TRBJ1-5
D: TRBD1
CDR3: CASSSPGQGVGQPQHF
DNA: TGTGCCAGCAGTTCTCCGGGACAGGGAGTAGGACAGCCCCAGCATTTT

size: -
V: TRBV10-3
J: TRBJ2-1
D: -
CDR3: CASKEGDQNEQFF
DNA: TGTGCCAGCAAGGAGGGAGATCAGAATGAGCAGTTCTTC

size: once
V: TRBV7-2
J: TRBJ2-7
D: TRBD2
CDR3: CASSSGGGSGYEQYF
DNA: TGTGCCAGCAGCTCCGGGGGGGGGAGCGGGTACGAGCAGTACTTC

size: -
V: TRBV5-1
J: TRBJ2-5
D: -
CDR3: CASSLDTREGETQYF
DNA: TGCGCCAGCAGCTTGGACACACGGGAAGGGGAGACCCAGTACTTC

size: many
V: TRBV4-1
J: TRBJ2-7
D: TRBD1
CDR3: CASSPHGTGNEEQYF
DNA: TGCGCCAGCAGCCCCCACGGGACAGGGAATGAAGAGCAGTACTTC

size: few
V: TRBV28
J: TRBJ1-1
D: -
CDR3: CASALPPAGAFF
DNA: TGTGCCAGCGCACTCCCCCCGGCCGGGGCTTTCTTT

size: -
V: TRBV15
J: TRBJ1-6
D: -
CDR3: CATSDTRTKSPLHF
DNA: TGTGCCACCAGCGATACAAGAACGAAGTCACCCCTCCACTTT

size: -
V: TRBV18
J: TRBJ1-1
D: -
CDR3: CASSPPGAAEAFF
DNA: TGTGCCAGCTCACCCCCCGGCGCGGCTGAAGCTTTCTTT

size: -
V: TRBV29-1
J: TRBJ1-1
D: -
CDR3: CSVGSLTLNTEAFF
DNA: TGCAGCGTTGGGTCCCTGACACTGAACACTGAAGCTTTCTTT

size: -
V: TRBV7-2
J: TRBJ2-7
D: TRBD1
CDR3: CASSLDGTAVSYEQYF
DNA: TGTGCCAGCAGCTTAGATGGGACAGCCGTCTCCTACGAGCAGTACTTC

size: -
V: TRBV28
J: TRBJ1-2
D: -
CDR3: CASSRQFNYGYTF
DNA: TGTGCCAGCAGTCGTCAGTTTAACTATGGCTACACCTTC

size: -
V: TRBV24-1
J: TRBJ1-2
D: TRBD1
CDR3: CATSDLDRARGDYGYTF
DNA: TGTGCCACCAGTGACCTGGACAGGGCGCGAGGCGACTATGGCTACACCTTC

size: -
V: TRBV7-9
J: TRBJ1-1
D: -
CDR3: CASRPQGINTEAFF
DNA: TGTGCCAGCAGACCACAGGGTATTAACACTGAAGCTTTCTTT

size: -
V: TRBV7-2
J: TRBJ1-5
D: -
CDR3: CASSPGGRGNQPQHF
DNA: TGTGCCAGCAGCCCGGGGGGTCGCGGGAATCAGCCCCAGCATTTT

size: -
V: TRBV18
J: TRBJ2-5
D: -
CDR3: CASSPGRQTQYF
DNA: TGTGCCAGCTCACCGGGGAGGCAGACCCAGTACTTC

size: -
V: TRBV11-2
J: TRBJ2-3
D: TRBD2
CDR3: CASSDPGLAADTQYF
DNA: TGTGCCAGCAGCGATCCGGGACTAGCTGCAGATACGCAGTATTTT

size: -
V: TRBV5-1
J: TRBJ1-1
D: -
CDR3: CASSFQGDTEAFF
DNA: TGCGCCAGCAGCTTCCAAGGGGATACTGAAGCTTTCTTT

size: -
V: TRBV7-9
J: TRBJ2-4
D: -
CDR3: CASSPLVAKNIQYF
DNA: TGTGCCAGCAGCCCCTTAGTAGCCAAAAACATTCAGTACTTC

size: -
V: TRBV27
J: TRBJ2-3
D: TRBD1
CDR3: CASSSWDSPSTDTQYF
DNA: TGTGCCAGCAGTTCTTGGGACAGCCCTAGCACAGATACGCAGTATTTT

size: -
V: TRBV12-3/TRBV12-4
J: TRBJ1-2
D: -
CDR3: CASSLGAYGYTF
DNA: TGTGCCAGCAGTTTAGGGGCCTATGGCTACACCTTC

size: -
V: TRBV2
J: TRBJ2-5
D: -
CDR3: CASSVGDLKTQYF
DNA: TGTGCCAGCAGTGTCGGTGATCTAAAGACCCAGTACTTC

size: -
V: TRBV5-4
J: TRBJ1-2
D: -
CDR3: CASSLPFGTGPYGYTF
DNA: TGTGCCAGCAGCTTGCCCTTCGGAACAGGGCCCTATGGCTACACCTTC

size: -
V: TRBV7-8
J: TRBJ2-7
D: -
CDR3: CASSFAGLSYEQYF
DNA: TGTGCCAGCAGCTTTGCGGGCCTCTCCTACGAGCAGTACTTC

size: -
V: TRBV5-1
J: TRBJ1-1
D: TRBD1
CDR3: CASSEDRTEAFF
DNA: TGCGCCAGCAGCGAGGACAGGACTGAAGCTTTCTTT

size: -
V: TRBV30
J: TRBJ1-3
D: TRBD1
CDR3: CAWSVPKRAAGGGNTIYF
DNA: TGTGCCTGGAGTGTACCCAAGAGAGCGGCAGGGGGTGGAAACACCATATATTTT

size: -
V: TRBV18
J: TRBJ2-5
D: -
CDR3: CASSRDLQETQYF
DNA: TGTGCCAGCTCACGGGACTTACAAGAGACCCAGTACTTC

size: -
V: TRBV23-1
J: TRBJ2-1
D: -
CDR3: CASTRGDPGEEQFF
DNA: TGCGCCAGCACACGGGGAGACCCCGGAGAAGAGCAGTTCTTC